This T cell receptor beta chain comes out of a study of blood T cell repertoires in COVID-19. On the study more broadly: COVID-19 samples, acute and convalescent, were from the United States, Italy and Spain. T cells, B-cell-depleted T cells, or PBMCs supplied cDNA or gDNA.

Per the original data handling: Reference gene primer amplification yielded estimated nucleated cell counts. Some clones are missing from TCRdb's copy, which holds only in-frame ones; the method was immunoSEQ multiplex PCR. That table furnishes V, J and clone size, whereas the DNA furnished D and trimming. The table lists approximately 260,000 clones, nearly 90% of them singletons. The CDR3 totals 12 residues. Germline V CDR1 and CDR2: MDHEN, SYDVKM. V gave up 7 bases and J gave up 11 bases, with 17 bases separating them. J is TRBJ1-1 and V is TRBV28, with D unclear. Sequenced sample: peripheral blood. The sequence was collected from a woman between 40 and 55 years old who had recovered from COVID-19. The chain's CDR3 is CASNEAQTIAFF. The DNA of the CDR3 is TGTGCCAGCAACGAGGCCCAAACGATCGCTTTCTTT.